This is a list of T cell receptor beta chains from one sample in a study of technical replicates of blood from a handful of donors. The protocol was immunoSEQ multiplex PCR, while the TCRdb copy is restricted to in-frame clones and leaves out a portion. The data hold 70,000 to 85,000 clones, with around 97% observed a single time. The sequenced material came from T cells isolated from PBMCs. These TCRs come from a human donor in good health. Both conserved end residues are part of each CDR3. The D gene is left open where the match is weak. Some rows have no size entry. The others give once, few or many, or a class for an expanded clone.

D gene: -
J gene: TRBJ2-1
V gene: TRBV18
clone size: -
CDR3 protein: CASSPNGSIRLSNEQFF
CDR3 DNA: TGTGCCAGCTCACCCAACGGGAGCATTCGTCTTAGCAATGAGCAGTTCTTC

D gene: -
J gene: TRBJ1-1
V gene: TRBV18
clone size: -
CDR3 protein: CASSPDRNPNTEAFF
CDR3 DNA: TGTGCCAGCTCCCCCGATAGAAACCCTAACACTGAAGCTTTCTTT

D gene: -
J gene: TRBJ1-4
V gene: TRBV7-9
clone size: -
CDR3 protein: CASSLGQANEKLFF
CDR3 DNA: TGTGCCAGCAGCTTAGGGCAGGCTAATGAAAAACTGTTTTTT

D gene: TRBD2
J gene: TRBJ2-1
V gene: TRBV29-1
clone size: -
CDR3 protein: CSVEDRAGDSYNEQFF
CDR3 DNA: TGCAGCGTTGAAGATCGGGCGGGAGACTCCTACAATGAGCAGTTCTTC

D gene: -
J gene: TRBJ1-2
V gene: TRBV28
clone size: -
CDR3 protein: CASSPPGYGYTF
CDR3 DNA: TGTGCCAGCAGCCCTCCCGGCTATGGCTACACCTTC

D gene: -
J gene: TRBJ1-2
V gene: TRBV11-2
clone size: -
CDR3 protein: CASSLDRGGYTF
CDR3 DNA: TGTGCCAGCAGCTTAGACAGGGGTGGCTACACCTTC

D gene: TRBD1
J gene: TRBJ1-5
V gene: TRBV6-1
clone size: -
CDR3 protein: CASTEGTGRNQPQHF
CDR3 DNA: TGTGCCAGCACCGAAGGGACAGGGAGGAATCAGCCCCAGCATTTT

D gene: TRBD2
J gene: TRBJ2-1
V gene: TRBV7-9
clone size: -
CDR3 protein: CASSPSLAGLGYNEQFF
CDR3 DNA: TGTGCCAGCAGCCCGTCCTTAGCGGGATTAGGCTACAATGAGCAGTTCTTC

D gene: -
J gene: TRBJ1-2
V gene: TRBV20-1
clone size: -
CDR3 protein: CSVRGTGYTF
CDR3 DNA: TGCAGTGTAAGAGGCACGGGCTACACCTTC

D gene: TRBD1
J gene: TRBJ1-2
V gene: TRBV7-9
clone size: once
CDR3 protein: CASPPTRDRGKGGYGYTF
CDR3 DNA: TGTGCCAGCCCGCCGACCCGGGACAGGGGGAAAGGGGGCTATGGCTACACCTTC

D gene: -
J gene: TRBJ2-3
V gene: TRBV5-4
clone size: -
CDR3 protein: CASSPSGLHQRPDTQYF
CDR3 DNA: TGTGCCAGCAGCCCCTCGGGACTCCATCAGCGTCCAGATACGCAGTATTTT

D gene: TRBD2
J gene: TRBJ2-7
V gene: TRBV18
clone size: once
CDR3 protein: CASSPPGLGDEQYF
CDR3 DNA: TGTGCCAGCTCACCTCCTGGACTAGGGGACGAGCAGTACTTC

D gene: -
J gene: TRBJ1-2
V gene: TRBV4-1
clone size: -
CDR3 protein: CASSPLQGAGYGYTF
CDR3 DNA: TGCGCCAGCAGCCCACTACAGGGCGCTGGCTATGGCTACACCTTC

D gene: -
J gene: TRBJ1-3
V gene: TRBV7-9
clone size: -
CDR3 protein: CASSSNTRPQVNF
CDR3 DNA: TGTGCCAGCAGCTCCAATACACGGCCGCAGGTGAATTTT

D gene: -
J gene: TRBJ1-3
V gene: TRBV13
clone size: -
CDR3 protein: CASSLRQDTIYF
CDR3 DNA: TGTGCCAGCAGCTTAAGGCAGGACACCATATATTTT

D gene: -
J gene: TRBJ1-6
V gene: TRBV19
clone size: -
CDR3 protein: CASRQWSSPLHF
CDR3 DNA: TGTGCCAGTAGACAATGGAGTTCACCCCTCCACTTT

D gene: TRBD2
J gene: TRBJ2-3
V gene: TRBV5-1
clone size: -
CDR3 protein: CASSLVAGDDTQYF
CDR3 DNA: TGCGCCAGCAGCTTGGTAGCGGGGGACGATACGCAGTATTTT

D gene: -
J gene: TRBJ2-1
V gene: TRBV18
clone size: -
CDR3 protein: CASSEAGIYNEQFF
CDR3 DNA: TGTGCCAGCTCAGAGGCGGGGATTTACAATGAGCAGTTCTTC

D gene: -
J gene: TRBJ1-4
V gene: TRBV7-9
clone size: -
CDR3 protein: CASQGIDPGTGEKLFF
CDR3 DNA: TGTGCCAGCCAGGGTATCGACCCCGGGACTGGTGAAAAACTGTTTTTT

D gene: TRBD1
J gene: TRBJ1-6
V gene: TRBV6-1
clone size: -
CDR3 protein: CASSAPTGVFDRSPLHF
CDR3 DNA: TGTGCCAGCAGTGCCCCGACAGGGGTCTTCGATCGTTCACCCCTCCACTTT

D gene: TRBD1
J gene: TRBJ2-3
V gene: TRBV9
clone size: -
CDR3 protein: CASSPDRVGTDTQYF
CDR3 DNA: TGTGCCAGCAGCCCTGACAGGGTAGGCACAGATACGCAGTATTTT

D gene: TRBD1
J gene: TRBJ2-5
V gene: TRBV5-1
clone size: -
CDR3 protein: CASRMGQIQETQYF
CDR3 DNA: TGCGCCAGCCGGATGGGACAGATCCAAGAGACCCAGTACTTC

D gene: TRBD1
J gene: TRBJ1-5
V gene: TRBV7-9
clone size: once
CDR3 protein: CASSKSRPGQAPQPQHF
CDR3 DNA: TGTGCCAGCAGCAAAAGCCGACCGGGACAGGCCCCTCAGCCCCAGCATTTT

D gene: -
J gene: TRBJ2-6
V gene: TRBV27
clone size: -
CDR3 protein: CASSPPPGANVLTF
CDR3 DNA: TGTGCCAGCAGTCCTCCCCCTGGGGCCAACGTCCTGACTTTC

D gene: TRBD2
J gene: TRBJ2-2
V gene: TRBV11-3
clone size: -
CDR3 protein: CASSLGTSGSLATGELFF
CDR3 DNA: TGTGCCAGCAGCTTAGGCACTAGCGGGAGTTTGGCCACCGGGGAGCTGTTTTTT

D gene: TRBD1
J gene: TRBJ1-6
V gene: TRBV2
clone size: -
CDR3 protein: CASRGQGTNSPLHF
CDR3 DNA: TGTGCCAGCAGAGGACAGGGGACAAATTCACCCCTCCACTTT

D gene: -
J gene: TRBJ2-1
V gene: TRBV18
clone size: -
CDR3 protein: CASSTGSYNEQFF
CDR3 DNA: TGTGCCAGCTCAACGGGTTCCTACAATGAGCAGTTCTTC

D gene: TRBD2
J gene: TRBJ2-7
V gene: TRBV28
clone size: -
CDR3 protein: CASSLGGRDEQYF
CDR3 DNA: TGTGCCAGCAGTTTAGGAGGGAGGGACGAGCAGTACTTC

D gene: -
J gene: TRBJ2-5
V gene: TRBV2
clone size: once
CDR3 protein: CASSDPRDQETQYF
CDR3 DNA: TGTGCCAGCAGTGACCCCCGGGACCAAGAGACCCAGTACTTC

D gene: -
J gene: TRBJ1-6
V gene: TRBV14
clone size: -
CDR3 protein: CASSQDRGGNSPLHF
CDR3 DNA: TGTGCCAGCAGCCAAGATAGGGGGGGAAATTCACCCCTCCACTTT

D gene: -
J gene: TRBJ1-1
V gene: TRBV7-2
clone size: -
CDR3 protein: CASSLGGWTMNTEAFF
CDR3 DNA: TGTGCCAGCAGCTTAGGGGGGTGGACTATGAACACTGAAGCTTTCTTT

D gene: -
J gene: TRBJ2-1
V gene: TRBV21-1
clone size: -
CDR3 protein: CASSKELAGPIWNEQFF
CDR3 DNA: TGTGCCAGCAGCAAGGAGCTAGCGGGGCCAATTTGGAATGAGCAGTTCTTC

D gene: TRBD2
J gene: TRBJ2-2
V gene: TRBV27
clone size: once
CDR3 protein: CASSPHWTSGANTGELFF
CDR3 DNA: TGTGCCAGCAGTCCACACTGGACTAGCGGAGCAAACACCGGGGAGCTGTTTTTT

D gene: -
J gene: TRBJ1-5
V gene: TRBV7-8
clone size: once
CDR3 protein: CASSSLLRRQKYSNQPQHF
CDR3 DNA: TGTGCCAGCAGCTCCCTCCTACGCCGACAGAAATATAGCAATCAGCCCCAGCATTTT

D gene: -
J gene: TRBJ1-1
V gene: TRBV23-1
clone size: -
CDR3 protein: CASSQSYRDRFGNTEAFF
CDR3 DNA: TGCGCCAGCAGTCAATCGTACAGGGATAGGTTTGGGAACACTGAAGCTTTCTTT

D gene: -
J gene: TRBJ2-3
V gene: TRBV5-6
clone size: -
CDR3 protein: CASSGAGDTDTQYF
CDR3 DNA: TGTGCCAGCAGCGGGGCAGGAGACACAGATACGCAGTATTTT

D gene: TRBD2
J gene: TRBJ2-1
V gene: TRBV7-8
clone size: -
CDR3 protein: CASSLRLAGGRLAPTDAQFF
CDR3 DNA: TGTGCCAGCAGCTTAAGACTAGCGGGAGGGAGATTGGCCCCCACGGACGCGCAGTTCTTC

D gene: -
J gene: TRBJ1-1
V gene: TRBV7-9
clone size: -
CDR3 protein: CASSYRAGPWMAFF
CDR3 DNA: TGTGCCAGCAGTTACCGGGCGGGGCCCTGGATGGCTTTCTTT

D gene: -
J gene: TRBJ1-2
V gene: TRBV28
clone size: -
CDR3 protein: CASSLRIEGVGYTF
CDR3 DNA: TGTGCCAGCAGTTTACGGATTGAAGGGGTCGGCTACACCTTC

D gene: -
J gene: TRBJ2-7
V gene: TRBV6-5
clone size: -
CDR3 protein: CASSPPGLNYEQYF
CDR3 DNA: TGTGCCAGCAGTCCTCCGGGACTCAATTACGAGCAGTACTTC

D gene: TRBD2
J gene: TRBJ2-3
V gene: TRBV4-2
clone size: -
CDR3 protein: CASSPKGRETSTDTQYF
CDR3 DNA: TGTGCCAGCAGCCCTAAGGGGAGGGAGACTAGCACAGATACGCAGTATTTT

D gene: -
J gene: TRBJ2-3
V gene: TRBV5-1
clone size: -
CDR3 protein: CASSYGTTGADTQYF
CDR3 DNA: TGCGCCAGCAGTTATGGGACAACTGGCGCAGATACGCAGTATTTT

D gene: -
J gene: TRBJ2-6
V gene: TRBV9
clone size: -
CDR3 protein: CASSPWEWPSGANVLTF
CDR3 DNA: TGTGCCAGCAGCCCGTGGGAGTGGCCCTCTGGGGCCAACGTCCTGACTTTC

D gene: -
J gene: TRBJ1-1
V gene: TRBV29-1
clone size: -
CDR3 protein: CSVEGVQGKTEAFF
CDR3 DNA: TGCAGCGTTGAGGGGGTACAGGGAAAAACTGAAGCTTTCTTT

D gene: TRBD1
J gene: TRBJ2-1
V gene: TRBV9
clone size: -
CDR3 protein: CASSVGGQGGLEQFF
CDR3 DNA: TGTGCCAGCAGCGTAGGGGGACAGGGGGGGCTTGAGCAGTTCTTC